The clone carrying this TCR beta chain was counted many times. What it binds is unknown. The data derive from a study of Graves' ophthalmopathy and Graves' hyperthyroidism. Study-level findings and limits: For separating ophthalmopathy from stable hyperthyroidism, a 13-signature model gave under 90% sensitivity and around 76% specificity.

Amplification of the TCR beta CDR3 regions used RNA transcripts (as template). Second-round multiplex PCR came after a first-round RT-PCR that employed HTBI primers. MiXCR, applied by TCRdb to the multiplex PCR reads, yields one record per CDR3 protein. The table shows some 520,000 distinct CDR3 sequences, with over 13% occurring only once. The CDR3 covers 15 residues. The V gene lost 1 base and the J gene lost 5 bases, with 15 bases spanning the gap. Germline CDR1 reads MGHRA; CDR2 reads YSYEKL. The V and J genes are TRBV4-1 and TRBJ2-7; unclear D gene. This sequence was found in a woman in her twenties or thirties with Graves' ophthalmopathy. The sample comprised blood. CDR3 residues: CASSQAGGVRNEQYF. DNA of the CDR3: TGCGCCAGCAGCCAAGCAGGTGGCGTGCGGAACGAGCAGTACTTC.